These 7 T cell receptor beta chains originate from one sample sequenced in a study of shared clonotypes between healthy human individuals. The assay was immunoSEQ multiplex PCR, and TCRdb's table has in-frame clones only and misses some. The sample includes 550,000 to 850,000 clones, about 74% of them seen just once. Sequencing used memory CD4+ T cells sorted from blood. Subset indicated: CD45RA-negative fraction. The receptors originated from a woman in her twenties or thirties in good health.

The chain joins TRBV4-2 to TRBJ2-5; TRBD2 aligns across 9 bases. CDR3 length equals 16 residues. After removal of 0 bases from V and 4 bases from J, the junction contained 6 bases not matched to a gene. Germline CDR1 and CDR2: LGHNA and YNFKEQ. Here the CDR3 reads CASSQDSGLAGETQYF. The CDR3 DNA is TGTGCCAGCAGCCAAGATTCGGGACTAGCAGGAGAGACCCAGTACTTC.

V usage is TRBV6-1 and J usage is TRBJ1-1; tentatively, D is TRBD1 (5 bases). Deletions cut 5 bases from V and 1 base from J, with 11 bases between. This CDR3 has 14 residues. Germline V gene data show CDR1 as MNHNS and CDR2 as SASEGT. The CDR3 protein is CASSPYQGNTEAFF. As DNA, the CDR3 is TGTGCCAGCAGTCCCTACCAGGGGAACACTGAAGCTTTCTTT.

Remarks on this clone: A single base separates this from a much larger clone, so it may be a read error. The same CDR3 can be traced to other DNA sequences in this sample. The chain recombines TRBV5-4 with TRBJ2-3; D unresolved. Germline V gives CDR1 SGHNT, CDR2 YYREEE (reference sequence). The CDR3 sequence is 15 residues long. Trimming pared 0 bases from V and 5 bases from J, leaving 13 bases between. Here the CDR3 DNA reads TGTGCCAGCAGCTTGGTCGGGCAACCGGGAGATACGCAGTATTTT. It yields the protein CASSLVGQPGDTQYF.

Turning to this clone: Other DNA sequences from this sample encode an identical CDR3 as well. The J gene is TRBJ2-5, the V gene TRBV2; D might be TRBD1 (5 bases). Trimming took off 4 bases at V and 5 bases at J, with 8 bases between the two ends. Looked up from germline, CDR1 is SNHLY and CDR2 is FYNNEI. The CDR3 extends over 12 amino acids. CDR3 protein: CASSGTRETQYF. The CDR3 nucleotides read TGTGCCAGCAGTGGGACAAGGGAGACCCAGTACTTC.

As concerns this clone: Other nucleotide sequences in the sample specify the same CDR3. This sequence joins TRBV7-2 and TRBJ2-2; D remains ambiguous. V lost 0 bases to trimming and J lost 1 base, with 3 bases between them. CDR1 is SGHTA, CDR2 FQGNSA, per germline. The CDR3 length is 14 residues. CDR3 region: CASSLARNTGELFF. The CDR3 nucleotides are TGTGCCAGCAGCTTAGCAAGGAACACCGGGGAGCTGTTTTTT.

J is TRBJ2-3 and V is TRBV4-1; perhaps TRBD2 as D (5 bases). The length of the CDR3 is 19 residues. Trimming pared 6 bases from V and 0 bases from J, leaving 25 bases between. CDR1 and CDR2 from the germline V gene are MGHRA and YSYEKL. In DNA form, the CDR3 reads TGCGCCAGCAGACTCGGAGGCGGCCGCACTATTTCTAGCACAGATACGCAGTATTTT. This encodes CASRLGGGRTISSTDTQYF.

This clone was seen more than once but under ten times. The chain recombines TRBV20-1 with TRBJ1-4; the D is unclear. The CDR3 runs to 11 residues. Looked up from germline, CDR1 is DFQATT and CDR2 is SNEGSKA (reference sequence). Trimming took off 5 bases at V and 7 bases at J, with 8 bases between the two ends. CDR3 in amino acids: CSALGIEKLFF. The CDR3 DNA is TGCAGTGCTCTAGGTATTGAAAAACTGTTTTTT.